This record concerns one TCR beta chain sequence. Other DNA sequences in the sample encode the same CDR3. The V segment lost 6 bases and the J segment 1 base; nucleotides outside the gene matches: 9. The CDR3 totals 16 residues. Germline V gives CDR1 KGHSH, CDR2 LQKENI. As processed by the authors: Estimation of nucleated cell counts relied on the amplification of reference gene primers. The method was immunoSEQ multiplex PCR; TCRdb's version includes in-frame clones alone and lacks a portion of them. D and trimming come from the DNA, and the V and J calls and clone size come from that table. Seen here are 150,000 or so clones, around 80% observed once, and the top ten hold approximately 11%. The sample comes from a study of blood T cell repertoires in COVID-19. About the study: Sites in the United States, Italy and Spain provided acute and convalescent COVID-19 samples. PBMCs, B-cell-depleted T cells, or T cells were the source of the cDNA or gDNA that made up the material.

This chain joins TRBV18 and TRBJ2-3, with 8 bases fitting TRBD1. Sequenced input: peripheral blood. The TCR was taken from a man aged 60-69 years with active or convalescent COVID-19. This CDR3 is CASSPLGQGGTDTQYF. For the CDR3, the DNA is TGTGCCAGCTCGCCCTTAGGACAGGGCGGCACAGATACGCAGTATTTT.